Presented here are 26 T cell receptor beta chains from one specimen sequenced in a study of blood T cells in healthy people across ages (dated by TCRdb to between 2014 and 2016). The library relied on 5' RACE. Sequencing used an Illumina HiSeq 2500. The second PCR ran for roughly 7 to 11 cycles and used a J-beta primer mix along with a sample-barcoded 5' primer. Through fastp at Q25 and MiXCR, TCRdb rebuilt clones from the public reads, retaining in-frame beta chains. Each CDR3 protein appears once, grouped with its most common genes and DNA. The sample includes 1 million to 1.2 million distinct CDR3 sequences, with less than 45% observed a single time. The leading ten clones occupy under 15% of the sample. Sequencing was done on a sample of blood. Receptors were obtained from a man between 18 and 35 years old in good health.

This sequence joins TRBV29-1 and TRBJ2-2; weak D call: TRBD1 (7 bases). The V gene lost 0 bases and the J gene lost 3 bases, with 17 bases spanning the gap. The CDR3 loop spans 17 amino acids. Germline V gene data show CDR1 as SQVTM and CDR2 as ANQGSEA. The CDR3 sequence is CSVEDQGGLKDTGELFF. In DNA, the CDR3 is TGCAGCGTTGAAGACCAGGGGGGTTTGAAGGACACCGGGGAGCTGTTTTTT.

This clonotype showed up just a few times. The rearrangement joins TRBV12-3 or TRBV12-4 to TRBJ1-1, with D unresolved. There are 11 residues in the CDR3. V was shortened by 0 bases and J by 10 bases, with 6 bases between the two germline ends. The DNA of the CDR3 is TGTGCCAGCAGTTTAGCGGCGGGAGCTTTCTTT. This translates into CASSLAAGAFF.

This clonotype was seen more than once but under ten times. This chain joins TRBV9 and TRBJ2-1; 10 nucleotides align to TRBD1. V dropped 2 bases and J dropped 5; count of bases not matched to a gene: 10. The CDR3 covers 17 residues. Germline values: CDR1 SGDLS, CDR2 YYNGEE. Here the CDR3 DNA reads TGTGCCAGCAGCGTCCCCCCCGGGACAGGGGTAGACAATGAGCAGTTCTTC. It translates to CASSVPPGTGVDNEQFF.

The rearrangement uses TRBV2 and TRBJ1-1; 8 bases are a match to TRBD1. J lost 8 bases, V lost 5 bases, and 7 bases had no gene match. Germline CDR1 reads SNHLY; CDR2 reads FYNNEI. CDR3 length: 13 amino acids. The chain's CDR3 is CASSPGQGSEAFF. In nucleotides, the CDR3 is TGTGCCAGCAGTCCTGGACAGGGATCGGAAGCTTTCTTT.

The chain carries TRBV4-3 and TRBJ1-5; no clear D. Trimming pared 0 bases from V and 6 bases from J, leaving 12 bases between. Germline values: CDR1 LGHNA, CDR2 YSLEER. This CDR3 region has 15 residues. CDR3 protein: CASSQDRTASQPQHF. The DNA of the CDR3 is TGCGCCAGCAGCCAAGATAGAACAGCGAGTCAGCCCCAGCATTTT.

The chain joins TRBV12-3 or TRBV12-4 to TRBJ2-3; D call uncertain. This CDR3 has 13 residues. Trimming removed 7 bases from V and 5 bases from J, with 13 bases in between. CDR3 protein: CASKAPWEDTQYF. The CDR3 region has the DNA TGTGCCAGCAAGGCTCCGTGGGAAGATACGCAGTATTTT.

The chain carries TRBV29-1 and TRBJ1-1; no definite D call. The length of the CDR3 is 11 residues. Germline V gives CDR1 SQVTM, CDR2 ANQGSEA. Trimming cost V 8 bases and J 7 bases, with 14 bases left between them. The CDR3 region has the DNA TGCAGCTCGTCTTGGCAGTTTGAAGCTTTCTTT. It is translated as CSSSWQFEAFF.

V usage is TRBV6-5 and J usage is TRBJ1-4; the match to TRBD1 covers 9 bases. Per germline, CDR1 MNHEY and CDR2 SVGAGI. The CDR3 totals 12 residues. Unmatched junction bases numbered 3, after V lost 5 bases and J lost 11 bases. Here the CDR3 reads CASSEDRGKLFF. The CDR3 DNA reads as TGTGCCAGCAGTGAGGACAGGGGTAAACTGTTTTTT.

V gene TRBV28 combines with J gene TRBJ2-7, with D perhaps matching TRBD1 (5 bases). The J call is uncertain, as TRBJ2-5 better fits the DNA end. This CDR3 is built from 13 residues. CDR1 and CDR2 from the germline V gene are MDHEN and SYDVKM. The CDR3 coding sequence is TGTGCCAGCACTTTGGGCAGGGAAGAGACCCAGTACTTC. This gives the protein CASTLGREETQYF.

The chain employs TRBV20-1 and TRBJ2-5, with D perhaps matching TRBD2 (5 bases). CDR3 length equals 13 residues. Per germline, CDR1 DFQATT and CDR2 SNEGSKA (reference sequence). Trimming shortened V by 2 bases and J by 4 bases, and 11 bases separated the two germline ends. In DNA, the CDR3 is TGCAGTGCTAGACATGCGAGCGGAGAGACCCAGTACTTC. Encoded protein: CSARHASGETQYF.

This clonotype was observed a few times. Here the CDR3 reads CASSDSGPRNEQFF. The CDR3 region has the DNA TGCGCCAGCAGCGACAGCGGCCCTCGGAATGAGCAGTTCTTC. This chain joins TRBV5-1 and TRBJ2-1; D may match TRBD1 or TRBD2 (5 bases each). The germline V gene has CDR1 SGHRS and CDR2 YFSETQ. The CDR3 length is 14 residues. V gave up 4 bases and J gave up 7 bases, with 15 bases separating them. The whole variable domain, remainder taken from reference TRBV5-1 and TRBJ2-1, is KAGVTQTPRYLIKTRGQQVTLSCSPISGHRSVSWYQQTPGQGLQFLFEYFSETQRNKGNFPGRFSGRQFSNSRSEMNVSTLELGDSALYLCASSDSGPRNEQFFGPGTRLTVL.

This clonotype was recorded a few times. The rearrangement uses TRBV20-1 and TRBJ1-2; D unresolved. In germline, CDR1 is DFQATT, CDR2 SNEGSKA (reference sequence). Trimming pared 1 base from V and 3 bases from J, leaving 15 bases between. CDR3 size: 15 residues. The CDR3 coding sequence is TGCAGTGCTAGAGCTTCGGCCTCCGGGCACTATGGCTACACCTTC. Its translation: CSARASASGHYGYTF.

The rearrangement joins TRBV6-2 or TRBV6-3 to TRBJ2-4, with a tentative D call TRBD1 (6 bases). The CDR3 runs to 17 residues. Trimming stripped 2 bases from V and 3 bases from J, with 17 bases between. Germline assignment: CDR1 MNHEY and CDR2 SVGEGT. The chain's CDR3 is CASSYSTRVRGKNIQYF. The CDR3 DNA reads TGTGCCAGCAGTTACAGTACTCGCGTCAGGGGCAAAAACATTCAGTACTTC.

This clonotype was observed a few times. The chain is built from TRBV7-6 and TRBJ2-3; 10 nucleotides align to TRBD2. The CDR3 consists of 16 residues. V shed 2 bases, J shed 8 bases, and the junction held 10 bases outside the gene matches. Germline loops: CDR1 SGHVS, CDR2 FNYEAQ. CDR3 residues: CASSLSSGGAGGTQYF. CDR3 DNA: TGTGCCAGCAGCTTAAGCAGCGGGGGGGCTGGAGGTACGCAGTATTTT.

This clonotype was observed once. The gene calls are TRBV2 and TRBJ2-2; unclear D gene. The CDR3 totals 12 residues. V shed 6 bases and J shed 6 bases, with 8 bases lying between them. In germline, CDR1 is SNHLY, CDR2 FYNNEI. CDR3 loop: CASRKGSGELFF. CDR3 in DNA: TGTGCCAGCAGAAAAGGGTCCGGGGAGCTGTTTTTT.

This clonotype was seen a handful of times. The chain joins TRBV2 to TRBJ2-5, with D hard to call. The germline CDR1 and CDR2 sequences are SNHLY and FYNNEI. The CDR3 contains 14 residues. Trimming took off 6 bases at V and 2 bases at J, with 13 bases between the two ends. CDR3: CASSLLTVQETQYF. The CDR3 DNA is TGTGCCAGCAGCCTCTTGACGGTACAAGAGACCCAGTACTTC.

The chain is built from TRBV20-1 and TRBJ2-2; 8 bases fit TRBD1. The ends lost 2 bases at V and 6 bases at J; junction bases unmatched: 5. CDR3 length: 14 amino acids. The germline CDR1 and CDR2 sequences are DFQATT and SNEGSKA (reference sequence). The CDR3 DNA reads TGCAGTGCTAGAACAGGGGGACGGTCCGGGGAGCTGTTTTTT. Translating it yields CSARTGGRSGELFF.

The CDR3 region is CAKSTGGNTGELFF. The DNA of the CDR3 is TGTGCCAAGTCGACAGGGGGGAACACCGGGGAGCTGTTTTTT. This chain connects TRBV7-2 to TRBJ2-2; 9 bases line up with TRBD1. The trim removed 10 bases at V and 1 base at J, leaving 4 bases unmatched. The germline gives CDR1 SGHTA, CDR2 FQGNSA. The CDR3 runs to 14 residues.

The V and J genes are TRBV24-1 and TRBJ2-3; 7 nucleotides match TRBD1. The CDR3 loop spans 14 amino acids. Germline values: CDR1 KGHDR, CDR2 SFDVKD. V shed 9 bases, J shed 6 bases, and the junction held 11 bases outside the gene matches. The CDR3 sequence is CATSGRGSVDTQYF. The CDR3 DNA sequence: TGTGCCACCTCGGGCAGGGGGTCAGTCGATACGCAGTATTTT.

This clonotype was observed many times. V is TRBV3-1 and J is TRBJ2-5; no clear D. Germline values: CDR1 LGHDT, CDR2 YNNKEL (reference sequence). Trimming cost V 0 bases and J 4 bases, with 3 bases left between them. CDR3 length: 12 residues. In DNA, the CDR3 is TGTGCCAGCAGCCAAGATCGAGAGACCCAGTACTTC. The encoded protein is CASSQDRETQYF.

Details on this clonotype: Mismatch with germline at one junction end may stem from a read error. The gene calls are TRBV4-3 and TRBJ2-7, with a possible D match to TRBD1 (6 bases). The J call is doubtful: the DNA matches TRBJ2-5 better. Per germline, CDR1 LGHNA and CDR2 YSLEER. The CDR3 covers 15 residues. The CDR3 nucleotides are TGCGCCGGCAGCCAAGCACCCAGGGGAGTGGAGACCCAGTACTTC. Translation gives CAGSQAPRGVETQYF.

A few counts support this clonotype. The rearrangement links TRBV29-1 to TRBJ2-2; weak D call: TRBD1 (6 bases). The CDR3 contains 16 residues. Trimming removed 7 bases at V and 1 base at J, with 19 bases between. Germline loops: CDR1 SQVTM, CDR2 ANQGSEA. CDR3 nucleotides: TGCAGCGCCGGACGGGTTTGGGGACAGAACACCGGGGAGCTGTTTTTT. It codes for CSAGRVWGQNTGELFF.

Only a few counts were recorded for this clonotype. This chain uses TRBV11-2 with TRBJ1-1; D uncertain. This CDR3 spans 12 amino acids. Per germline, CDR1 SGHAT and CDR2 FQNNGV. V was pared by 2 bases and J by 8 bases, with 9 bases between. The CDR3 sequence is CASSLFFSEAFF. For the CDR3, the DNA is TGTGCCAGCAGCTTATTTTTTTCCGAAGCTTTCTTT.

This clonotype was seen more than once but under ten times. The V and J genes are TRBV7-3 and TRBJ2-3, with a tentative D call TRBD2 (5 bases). This CDR3 is 15 amino acids long. Germline V CDR1 and CDR2: SGHTA, FQGTGA. Trimming cost V 1 base and J 6 bases, with 14 bases left between them. This CDR3 is CASSLNSPSGDTQYF. The CDR3, as DNA: TGTGCCAGCAGCTTAAACTCCCCTTCGGGGGATACGCAGTATTTT.

V usage is TRBV20-1 and J usage is TRBJ1-2; the D gene is possibly TRBD1 (5 bases). V was cut by 3 bases and J by 6 bases, with 20 bases left in between. Germline CDR1 DFQATT, CDR2 SNEGSKA (reference sequence). The CDR3 contains 15 residues. Written as DNA, the CDR3 is TGCAGTGCTAGGGGCTTGGGGACCCCTCCCGATGGCTACACCTTC. Its translation: CSARGLGTPPDGYTF.

The chain combines TRBV2 with TRBJ2-5; perhaps TRBD2 as D (5 bases). Germline assignment: CDR1 SNHLY and CDR2 FYNNEI. The CDR3 runs to 13 residues. The V end lost 7 bases, the J end lost 5 bases, and 14 bases lay between the germline ends. The CDR3 sequence: CASTPSSYETQYF. In DNA form, the CDR3 reads TGTGCCAGCACCCCTAGCAGTTATGAGACCCAGTACTTC.